A selection of T cell receptor beta chains follows, all from one sample in a study of blood T cell repertoires in COVID-19. Sequencing was performed with immunoSEQ multiplex PCR; in TCRdb, only in-frame clones are kept and a portion is missing. The sample has about 70,000 clones, 82% seen once. Sample: peripheral blood. The receptor set was obtained from a woman of 80 years or more with acute or convalescent COVID-19. The CDR3 runs from the conserved cysteine through the conserved F or W. The D gene is left open where the match is weak. For some rows the clone size is stated as once, few or many, or as a class when expanded; others skip it.

clone_size: NA
v_call: TRBV10-1
j_call: TRBJ2-5
d_call: TRBD2
cdr3_nt: TGCGCCAGCAGTCCCGGGACTAGGGTTGGGACCCAGTACTTC
cdr3_aa: CASSPGTRVGTQYF

clone_size: NA
v_call: TRBV6-1
j_call: TRBJ1-2
d_call: NA
cdr3_nt: TGTGCCAGCAGTGAAAGGGGCACCGTTGATGGCTACACCTTC
cdr3_aa: CASSERGTVDGYTF

clone_size: NA
v_call: TRBV3-1/TRBV3-2
j_call: TRBJ1-1
d_call: NA
cdr3_nt: TGTGCCAGCGTCCCGGGGGGGGCAGGAAAGACTGAAGCTTTCTTT
cdr3_aa: CASVPGGAGKTEAFF

clone_size: NA
v_call: TRBV27
j_call: TRBJ2-2
d_call: TRBD1
cdr3_nt: TGTGCCAGCAGTTTATGGGACAGGGGGAACACCGGGGAGCTGTTTTTT
cdr3_aa: CASSLWDRGNTGELFF

clone_size: NA
v_call: TRBV2
j_call: TRBJ2-5
d_call: TRBD2
cdr3_nt: TGTGCCAGCAGTGAGGAGGTAGCGGGGGGACAAGAGACCCAGTACTTC
cdr3_aa: CASSEEVAGGQETQYF

clone_size: NA
v_call: TRBV12-3/TRBV12-4
j_call: TRBJ2-5
d_call: NA
cdr3_nt: TGTGCCAGCAGTCCAGCGGAGACCCAGTACTTC
cdr3_aa: CASSPAETQYF

clone_size: NA
v_call: TRBV19
j_call: TRBJ1-2
d_call: NA
cdr3_nt: TGTGCCAGTACAGGGCTTTGGGATGGCTACACCTTC
cdr3_aa: CASTGLWDGYTF

clone_size: NA
v_call: TRBV5-1
j_call: TRBJ1-1
d_call: NA
cdr3_nt: TGCGCCAGCAGCTTGAGTCAGGGGCTTTCGAACACTGAAGCTTTCTTT
cdr3_aa: CASSLSQGLSNTEAFF

clone_size: NA
v_call: TRBV6-5
j_call: TRBJ1-1
d_call: NA
cdr3_nt: TGTGCCAGCAGTTACACCTTGGGGGGGCTAAAGAATGAAGCTTTCTTT
cdr3_aa: CASSYTLGGLKNEAFF

clone_size: NA
v_call: TRBV6-5
j_call: TRBJ1-6
d_call: NA
cdr3_nt: TGTGCCAGCAGTAGGGCCATAGAGGGCTCACCCCTCCACTTT
cdr3_aa: CASSRAIEGSPLHF

clone_size: few
v_call: TRBV9
j_call: TRBJ2-1
d_call: TRBD2
cdr3_nt: TGTGCCAGCACCAACCGGGCTAGCGGACTTAGCTCCTACAATGAGCAGTTCTTC
cdr3_aa: CASTNRASGLSSYNEQFF

clone_size: NA
v_call: TRBV6-5
j_call: TRBJ2-3
d_call: TRBD2
cdr3_nt: TGTGCCAGCAGTTCGTTAGCGGGTGGAACAGATACGCAGTATTTT
cdr3_aa: CASSSLAGGTDTQYF

clone_size: NA
v_call: TRBV6-1
j_call: TRBJ1-2
d_call: NA
cdr3_nt: TGTGCCAGCAGTGAACAGGCAGAAGGTGGCTACACCTTC
cdr3_aa: CASSEQAEGGYTF

clone_size: NA
v_call: TRBV14
j_call: TRBJ2-2
d_call: TRBD2
cdr3_nt: TGTGCCAGCAGGCAGACTACGGGGGGGCCTATCGGGGAGCTGTTTTTT
cdr3_aa: CASRQTTGGPIGELFF

clone_size: few
v_call: TRBV19
j_call: TRBJ1-3
d_call: NA
cdr3_nt: TGTGCCACAACACCCCGGGGGGGCGGAAGGCACTCTGGAAACACCATATATTTT
cdr3_aa: CATTPRGGGRHSGNTIYF

clone_size: few
v_call: TRBV7-6
j_call: TRBJ1-5
d_call: TRBD1
cdr3_nt: TGTGCCAGCAGCTCCGGAGGGGGCAGAAATCAGCCCCAGCATTTT
cdr3_aa: CASSSGGGRNQPQHF

clone_size: NA
v_call: TRBV6-5
j_call: TRBJ1-4
d_call: TRBD1
cdr3_nt: TGTGCCAGCAGGGACGGACAGGGGAATGAAAAACTGTTTTTT
cdr3_aa: CASRDGQGNEKLFF

clone_size: NA
v_call: TRBV7-9
j_call: TRBJ1-1
d_call: TRBD1
cdr3_nt: TGTGCCAGCATCCCTCCACAGGGGTCAGACCCGAACACTGAAGCTTTCTTT
cdr3_aa: CASIPPQGSDPNTEAFF

clone_size: once
v_call: TRBV7-8
j_call: TRBJ2-3
d_call: NA
cdr3_nt: TGTGCCAGCAGCTTAGTACAGGGCTCTAGCACAGATACGCAGTATTTT
cdr3_aa: CASSLVQGSSTDTQYF

clone_size: NA
v_call: TRBV19
j_call: TRBJ2-2
d_call: TRBD2
cdr3_nt: TGTGCCAGTAGTCTAATCCGGAAAGCGGGGATGGGAACCGGGGAGCTGTTTTTT
cdr3_aa: CASSLIRKAGMGTGELFF

clone_size: NA
v_call: TRBV6-1
j_call: TRBJ1-3
d_call: NA
cdr3_nt: TGTGCCAGCAGTGAATCGATGGGGCGCGAATCTGGAAACACCATATATTTT
cdr3_aa: CASSESMGRESGNTIYF